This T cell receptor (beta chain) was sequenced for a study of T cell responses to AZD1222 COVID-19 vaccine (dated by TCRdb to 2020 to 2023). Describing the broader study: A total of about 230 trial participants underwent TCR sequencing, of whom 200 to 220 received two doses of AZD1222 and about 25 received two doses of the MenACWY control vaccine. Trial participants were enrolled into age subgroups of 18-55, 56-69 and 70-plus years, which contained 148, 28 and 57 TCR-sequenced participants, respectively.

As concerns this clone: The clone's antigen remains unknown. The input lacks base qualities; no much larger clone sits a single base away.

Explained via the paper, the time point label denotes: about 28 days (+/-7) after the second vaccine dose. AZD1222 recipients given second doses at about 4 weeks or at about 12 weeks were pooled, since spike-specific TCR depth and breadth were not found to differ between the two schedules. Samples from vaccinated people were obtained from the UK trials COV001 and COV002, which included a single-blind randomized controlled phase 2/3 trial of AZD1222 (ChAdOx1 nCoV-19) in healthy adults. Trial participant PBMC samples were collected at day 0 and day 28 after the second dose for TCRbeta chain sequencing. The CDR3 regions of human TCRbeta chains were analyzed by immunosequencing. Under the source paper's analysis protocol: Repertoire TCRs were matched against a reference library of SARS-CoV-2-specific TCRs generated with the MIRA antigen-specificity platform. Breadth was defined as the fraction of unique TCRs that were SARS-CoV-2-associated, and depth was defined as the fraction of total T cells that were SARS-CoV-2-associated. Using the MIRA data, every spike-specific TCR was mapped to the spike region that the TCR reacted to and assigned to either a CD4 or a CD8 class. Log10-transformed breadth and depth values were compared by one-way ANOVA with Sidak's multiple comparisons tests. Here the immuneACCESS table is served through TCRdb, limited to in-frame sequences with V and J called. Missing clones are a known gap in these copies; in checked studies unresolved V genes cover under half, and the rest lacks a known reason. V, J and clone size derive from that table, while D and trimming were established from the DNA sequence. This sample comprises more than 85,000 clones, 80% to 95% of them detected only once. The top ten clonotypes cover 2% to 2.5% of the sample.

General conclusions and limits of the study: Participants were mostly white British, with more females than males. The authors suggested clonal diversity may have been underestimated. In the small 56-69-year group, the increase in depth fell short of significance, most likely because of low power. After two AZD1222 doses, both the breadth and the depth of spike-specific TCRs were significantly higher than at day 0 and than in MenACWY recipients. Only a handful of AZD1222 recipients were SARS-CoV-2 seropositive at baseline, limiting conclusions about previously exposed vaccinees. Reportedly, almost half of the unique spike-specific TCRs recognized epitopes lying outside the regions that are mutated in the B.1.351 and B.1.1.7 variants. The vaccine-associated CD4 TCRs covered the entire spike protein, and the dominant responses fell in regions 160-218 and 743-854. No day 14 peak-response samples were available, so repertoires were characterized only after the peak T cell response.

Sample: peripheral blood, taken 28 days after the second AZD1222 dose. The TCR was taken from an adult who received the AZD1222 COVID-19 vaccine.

CDR3 reads: CASSFDGRRTTDTQYF. DNA sequence: TGCGCCAGCAGCTTTGACGGCAGGCGGACCACAGATACGCAGTATTTT. The chain is made from TRBV5-1 and TRBJ2-3; the D gene assignment is ambiguous. The CDR3, from cysteine to phenylalanine, totals 16 residues. Only CDR3 DNA is held: 48 bases, read in frame from base 1. The germline V gene encodes CDR1 SGHRS and CDR2 YFSETQ. Relative to germline, V is 2 bases shorter and J is 2 bases shorter, with 15 bases between their ends.